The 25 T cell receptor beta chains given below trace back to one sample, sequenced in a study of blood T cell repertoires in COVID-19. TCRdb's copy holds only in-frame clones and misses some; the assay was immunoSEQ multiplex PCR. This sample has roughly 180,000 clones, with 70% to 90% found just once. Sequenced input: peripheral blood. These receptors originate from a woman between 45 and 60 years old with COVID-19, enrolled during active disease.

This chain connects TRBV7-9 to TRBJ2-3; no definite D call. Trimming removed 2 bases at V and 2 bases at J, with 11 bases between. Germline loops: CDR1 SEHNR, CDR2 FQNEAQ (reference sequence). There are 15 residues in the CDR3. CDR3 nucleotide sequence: TGTGCCAGCAGCTTACTATCGCTCTCCACAGATACGCAGTATTTT. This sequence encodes CASSLLSLSTDTQYF.

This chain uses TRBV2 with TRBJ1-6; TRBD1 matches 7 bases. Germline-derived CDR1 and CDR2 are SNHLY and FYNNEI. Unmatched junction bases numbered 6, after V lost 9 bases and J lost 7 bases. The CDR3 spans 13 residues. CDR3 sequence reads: CARTRDSNSPLHF. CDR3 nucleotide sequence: TGTGCCAGAACTCGGGACAGCAATTCACCCCTCCACTTT.

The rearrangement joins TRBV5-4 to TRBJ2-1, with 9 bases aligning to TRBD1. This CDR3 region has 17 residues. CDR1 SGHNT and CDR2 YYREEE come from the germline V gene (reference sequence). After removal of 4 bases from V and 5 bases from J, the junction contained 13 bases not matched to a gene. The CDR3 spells CASSPWTRGTGNNEQFF. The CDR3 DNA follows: TGTGCCAGCAGCCCGTGGACAAGGGGGACAGGGAACAATGAGCAGTTCTTC. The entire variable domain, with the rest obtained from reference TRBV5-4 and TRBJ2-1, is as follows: ETGVTQSPTHLIKTRGQQVTLRCSSQSGHNTVSWYQQALGQGPQFIFQYYREEENGRGNFPPRFSGLQFPNYSSELNVNALELDDSALYLCASSPWTRGTGNNEQFFGPGTRLTVL.

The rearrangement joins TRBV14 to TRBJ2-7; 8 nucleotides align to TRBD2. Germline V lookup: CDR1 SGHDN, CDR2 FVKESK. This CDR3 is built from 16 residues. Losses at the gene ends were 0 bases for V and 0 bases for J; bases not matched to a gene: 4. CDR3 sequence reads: CASSQDGGTSSYEQYF. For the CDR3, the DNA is TGTGCCAGCAGCCAAGATGGAGGGACTAGCTCCTACGAGCAGTACTTC.

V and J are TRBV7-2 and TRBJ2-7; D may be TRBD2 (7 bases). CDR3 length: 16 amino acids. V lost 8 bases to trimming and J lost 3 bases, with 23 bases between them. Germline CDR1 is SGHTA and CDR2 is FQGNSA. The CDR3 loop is CASLPGRGGGNYEQYF. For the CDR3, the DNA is TGTGCCAGCCTTCCAGGGAGGGGAGGGGGTAACTACGAGCAGTACTTC.

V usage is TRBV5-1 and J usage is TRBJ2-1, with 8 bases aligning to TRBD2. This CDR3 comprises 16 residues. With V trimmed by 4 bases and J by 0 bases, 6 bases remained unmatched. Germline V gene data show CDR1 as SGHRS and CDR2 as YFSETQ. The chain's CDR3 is CASSPGGGSSYNEQFF. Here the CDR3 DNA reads TGCGCCAGCAGCCCCGGGGGGGGGTCCTCCTACAATGAGCAGTTCTTC.

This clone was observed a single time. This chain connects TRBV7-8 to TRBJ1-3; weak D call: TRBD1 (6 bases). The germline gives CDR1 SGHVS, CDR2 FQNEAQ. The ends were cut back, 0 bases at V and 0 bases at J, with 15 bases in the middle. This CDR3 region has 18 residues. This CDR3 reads CASSLARTASSSGNTIYF. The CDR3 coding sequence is TGTGCCAGCAGCTTAGCCAGGACAGCGAGCTCCTCTGGAAACACCATATATTTT. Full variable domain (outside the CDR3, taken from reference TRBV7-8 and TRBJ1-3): GAGVSQSPRYKVAKRGQDVALRCDPISGHVSLFWYQQALGQGPEFLTYFQNEAQLDKSGLPSDRFFAERPEGSVSTLKIQRTQQEDSAVYLCASSLARTASSSGNTIYFGEGSWLTVV.

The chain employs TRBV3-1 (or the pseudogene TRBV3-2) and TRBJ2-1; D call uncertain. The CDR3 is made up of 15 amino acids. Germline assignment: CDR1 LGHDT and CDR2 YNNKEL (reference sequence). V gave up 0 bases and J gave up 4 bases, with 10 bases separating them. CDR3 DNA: TGTGCCAGCAGCCAAGATGGTCTAGATTACAATGAGCAGTTCTTC. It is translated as CASSQDGLDYNEQFF.

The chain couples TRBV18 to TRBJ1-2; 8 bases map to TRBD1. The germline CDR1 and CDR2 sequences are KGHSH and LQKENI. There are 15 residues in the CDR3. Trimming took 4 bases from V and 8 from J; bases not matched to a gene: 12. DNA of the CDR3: TGTGCCAGCTCACTATCACAGGGGGAACCTCCCGGCTACACCTTC. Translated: CASSLSQGEPPGYTF.

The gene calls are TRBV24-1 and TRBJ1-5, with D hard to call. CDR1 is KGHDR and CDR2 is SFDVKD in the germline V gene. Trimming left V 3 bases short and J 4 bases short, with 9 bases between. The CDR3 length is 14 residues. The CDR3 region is CATSDGGRNQPQHF. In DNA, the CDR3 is TGTGCCACCAGTGATGGTGGGAGAAATCAGCCCCAGCATTTT.

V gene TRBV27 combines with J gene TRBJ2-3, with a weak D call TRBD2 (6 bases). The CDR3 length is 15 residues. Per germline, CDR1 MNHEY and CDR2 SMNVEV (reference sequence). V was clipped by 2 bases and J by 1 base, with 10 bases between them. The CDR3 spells CASSLGSGGTDTQYF. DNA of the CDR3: TGTGCCAGCAGTTTAGGTAGCGGAGGCACAGATACGCAGTATTTT.

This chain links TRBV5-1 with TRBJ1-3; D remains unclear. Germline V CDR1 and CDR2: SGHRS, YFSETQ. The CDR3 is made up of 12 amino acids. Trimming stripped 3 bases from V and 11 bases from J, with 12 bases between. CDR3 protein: CASSSPGLAIYF. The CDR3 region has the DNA TGCGCCAGCAGCTCCCCGGGATTGGCCATATATTTT.

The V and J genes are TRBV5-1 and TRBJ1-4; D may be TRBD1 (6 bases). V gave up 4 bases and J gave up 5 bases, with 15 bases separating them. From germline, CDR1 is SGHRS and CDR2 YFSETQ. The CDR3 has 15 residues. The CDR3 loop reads CASSPGQGMNEKLFF. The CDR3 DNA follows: TGCGCCAGCAGCCCCGGCCAGGGGATGAATGAAAAACTGTTTTTT.

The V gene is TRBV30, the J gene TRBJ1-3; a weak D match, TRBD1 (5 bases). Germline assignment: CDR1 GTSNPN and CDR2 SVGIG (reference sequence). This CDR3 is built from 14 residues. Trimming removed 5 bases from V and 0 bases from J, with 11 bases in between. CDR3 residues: CAWGDGHSGNTIYF. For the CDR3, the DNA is TGTGCCTGGGGGGACGGACACTCTGGAAACACCATATATTTT.

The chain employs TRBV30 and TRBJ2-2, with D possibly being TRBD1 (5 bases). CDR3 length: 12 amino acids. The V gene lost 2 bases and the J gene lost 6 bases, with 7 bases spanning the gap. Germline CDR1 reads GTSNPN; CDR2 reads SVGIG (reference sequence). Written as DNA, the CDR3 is TGTGCCTGGAGTTCGACAGCCGGGGAGCTGTTTTTT. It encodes CAWSSTAGELFF.

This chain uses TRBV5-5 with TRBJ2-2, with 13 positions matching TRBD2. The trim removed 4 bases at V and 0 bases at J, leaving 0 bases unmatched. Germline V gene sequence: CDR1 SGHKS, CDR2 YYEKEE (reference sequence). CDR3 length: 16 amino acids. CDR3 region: CASSTSGGANTGELFF. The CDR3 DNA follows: TGTGCCAGCAGCACTAGCGGGGGGGCGAACACCGGGGAGCTGTTTTTT. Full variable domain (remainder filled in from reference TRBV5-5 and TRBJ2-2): DAGVTQSPTHLIKTRGQQVTLRCSPISGHKSVSWYQQVLGQGPQFIFQYYEKEERGRGNFPDRFSARQFPNYSSELNVNALLLGDSALYLCASSTSGGANTGELFFGEGSRLTVL.

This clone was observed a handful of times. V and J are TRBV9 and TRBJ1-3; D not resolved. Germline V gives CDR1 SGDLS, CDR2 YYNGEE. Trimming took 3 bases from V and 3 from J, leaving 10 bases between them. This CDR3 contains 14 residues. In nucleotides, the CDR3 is TGTGCCAGCAGCGACCTAGGTGATGGAAACACCATATATTTT. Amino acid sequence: CASSDLGDGNTIYF.

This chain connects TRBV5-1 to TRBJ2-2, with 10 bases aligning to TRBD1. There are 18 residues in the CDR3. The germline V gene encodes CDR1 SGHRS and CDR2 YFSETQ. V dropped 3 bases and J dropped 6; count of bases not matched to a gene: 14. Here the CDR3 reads CASSSRTGGLFEAGELFF. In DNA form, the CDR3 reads TGCGCCAGCAGCTCCCGGACAGGGGGGCTGTTCGAAGCCGGGGAGCTGTTTTTT.

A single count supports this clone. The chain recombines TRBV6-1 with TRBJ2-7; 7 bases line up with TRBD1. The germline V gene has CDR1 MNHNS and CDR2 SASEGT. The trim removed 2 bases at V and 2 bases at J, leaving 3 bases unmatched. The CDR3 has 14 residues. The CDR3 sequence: CASSEHGTAYEQYF. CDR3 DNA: TGTGCCAGCAGTGAACACGGGACAGCCTACGAGCAGTACTTC.

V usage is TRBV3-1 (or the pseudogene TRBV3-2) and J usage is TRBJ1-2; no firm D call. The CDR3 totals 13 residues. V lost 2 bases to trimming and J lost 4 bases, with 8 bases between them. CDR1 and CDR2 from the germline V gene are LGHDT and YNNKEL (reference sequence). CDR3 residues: CASSQRGGYGYTF. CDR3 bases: TGTGCCAGCAGCCAACGGGGAGGCTATGGCTACACCTTC.

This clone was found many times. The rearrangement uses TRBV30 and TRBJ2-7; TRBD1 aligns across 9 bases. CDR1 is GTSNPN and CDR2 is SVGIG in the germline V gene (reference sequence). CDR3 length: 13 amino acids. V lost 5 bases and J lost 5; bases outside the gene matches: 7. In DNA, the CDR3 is TGTGCCTGGGGGAAACAGGGGGCGGACGAGCAGTACTTC. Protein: CAWGKQGADEQYF.

The CDR3 protein is CASSLVVAGGDTQYF. DNA for the CDR3: TGTGCCAGCAGCTTAGTGGTAGCGGGGGGGGATACGCAGTATTTT. The V gene is TRBV7-2, the J gene TRBJ2-3; 11 nucleotides line up with TRBD2. Trimming cost V 1 base and J 6 bases; bases outside gene matches: 3. CDR1 and CDR2 from the germline V gene are SGHTA and FQGNSA. The CDR3 totals 15 residues.

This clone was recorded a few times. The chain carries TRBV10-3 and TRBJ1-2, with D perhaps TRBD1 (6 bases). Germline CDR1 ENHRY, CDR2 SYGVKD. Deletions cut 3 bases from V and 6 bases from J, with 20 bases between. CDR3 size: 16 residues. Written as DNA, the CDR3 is TGTGCCATCAGTGATCAGGGGACGGCCCGTTTCAATGGCTACACCTTC. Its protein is CAISDQGTARFNGYTF.

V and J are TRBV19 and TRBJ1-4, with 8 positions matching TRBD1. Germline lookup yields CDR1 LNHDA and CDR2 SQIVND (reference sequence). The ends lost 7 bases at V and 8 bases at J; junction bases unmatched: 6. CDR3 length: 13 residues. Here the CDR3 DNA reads TGTGCCAGTACCCCAGGGGGCTACGAAAAACTGTTTTTT. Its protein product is CASTPGGYEKLFF.

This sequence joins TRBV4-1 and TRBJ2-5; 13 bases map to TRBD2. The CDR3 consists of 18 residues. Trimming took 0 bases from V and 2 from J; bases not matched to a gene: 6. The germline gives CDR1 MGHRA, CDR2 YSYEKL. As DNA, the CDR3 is TGCGCCAGCAGCCAAGATCCGGGGACTAGCGGGGTTCAAGAGACCCAGTACTTC. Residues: CASSQDPGTSGVQETQYF.